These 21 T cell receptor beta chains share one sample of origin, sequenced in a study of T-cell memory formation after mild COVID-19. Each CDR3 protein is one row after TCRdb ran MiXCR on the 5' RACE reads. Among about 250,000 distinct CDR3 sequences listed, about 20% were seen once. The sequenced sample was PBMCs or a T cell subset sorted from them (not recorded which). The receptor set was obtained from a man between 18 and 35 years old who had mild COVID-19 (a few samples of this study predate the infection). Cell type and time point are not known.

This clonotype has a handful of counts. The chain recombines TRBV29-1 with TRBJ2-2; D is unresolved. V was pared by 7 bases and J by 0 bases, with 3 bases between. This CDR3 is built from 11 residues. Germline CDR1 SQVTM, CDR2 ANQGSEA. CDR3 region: CSAANTGELFF. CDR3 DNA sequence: TGCAGCGCAGCGAACACCGGGGAGCTGTTTTTT.

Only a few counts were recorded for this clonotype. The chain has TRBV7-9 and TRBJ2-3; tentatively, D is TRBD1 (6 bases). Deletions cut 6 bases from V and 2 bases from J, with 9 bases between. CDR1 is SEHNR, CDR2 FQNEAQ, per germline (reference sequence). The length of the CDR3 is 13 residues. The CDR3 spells CASRDSLTDTQYF. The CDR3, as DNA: TGTGCCAGCAGGGACAGCCTCACAGATACGCAGTATTTT.

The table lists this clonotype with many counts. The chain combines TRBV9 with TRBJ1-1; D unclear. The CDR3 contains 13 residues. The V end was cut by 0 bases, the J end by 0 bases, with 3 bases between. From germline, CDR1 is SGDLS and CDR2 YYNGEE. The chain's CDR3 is CASSVGMNTEAFF. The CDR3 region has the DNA TGTGCCAGCAGCGTAGGCATGAACACTGAAGCTTTCTTT.

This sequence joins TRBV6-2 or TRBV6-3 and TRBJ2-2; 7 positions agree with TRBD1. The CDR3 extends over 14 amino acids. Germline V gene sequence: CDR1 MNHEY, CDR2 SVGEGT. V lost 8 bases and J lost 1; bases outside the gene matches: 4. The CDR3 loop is CASRGQMNTGELFF. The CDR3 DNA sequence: TGTGCCAGCCGGGGACAGATGAACACCGGGGAGCTGTTTTTT.

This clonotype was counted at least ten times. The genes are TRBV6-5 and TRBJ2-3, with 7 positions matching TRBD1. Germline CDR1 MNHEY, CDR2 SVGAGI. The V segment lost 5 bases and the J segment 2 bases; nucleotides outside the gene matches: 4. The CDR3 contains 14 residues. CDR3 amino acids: CASSRDRATDTQYF. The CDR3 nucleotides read TGTGCCAGCAGTCGGGACAGAGCCACAGATACGCAGTATTTT.

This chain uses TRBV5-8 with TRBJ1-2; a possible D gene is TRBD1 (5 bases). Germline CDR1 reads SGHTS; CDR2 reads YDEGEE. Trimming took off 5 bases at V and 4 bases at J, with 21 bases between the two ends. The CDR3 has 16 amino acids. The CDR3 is CASSFAGTQALYGYTF. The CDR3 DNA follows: TGTGCCAGCAGTTTCGCCGGGACCCAGGCTCTCTATGGCTACACCTTC.

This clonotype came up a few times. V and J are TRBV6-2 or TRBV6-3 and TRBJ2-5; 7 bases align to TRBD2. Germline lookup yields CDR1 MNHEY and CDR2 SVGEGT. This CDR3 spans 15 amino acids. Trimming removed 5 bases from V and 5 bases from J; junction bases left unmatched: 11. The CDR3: CASSTRRDYRETQYF. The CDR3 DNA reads TGTGCCAGCAGTACACGGCGGGACTATAGGGAGACCCAGTACTTC.

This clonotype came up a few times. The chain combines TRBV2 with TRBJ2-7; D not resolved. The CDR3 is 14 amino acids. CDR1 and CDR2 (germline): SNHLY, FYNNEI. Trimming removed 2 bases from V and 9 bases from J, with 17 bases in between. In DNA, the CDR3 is TGTGCCAGCAGTGAATTCAAGTACAGCTATGGGCAGTACGTC. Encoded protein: CASSEFKYSYGQYV.

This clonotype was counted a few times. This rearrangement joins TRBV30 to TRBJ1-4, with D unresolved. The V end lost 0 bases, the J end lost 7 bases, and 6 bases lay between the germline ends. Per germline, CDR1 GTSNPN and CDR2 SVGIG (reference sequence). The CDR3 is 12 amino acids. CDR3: CAWSVLREKLFF. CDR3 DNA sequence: TGTGCCTGGAGTGTATTGCGTGAAAAACTGTTTTTT. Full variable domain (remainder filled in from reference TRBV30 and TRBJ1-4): SQTIHQWPATLVQPVGSPLSLECTVEGTSNPNLYWYRQAAGRGLQLLFYSVGIGQISSEVPQNLSASRPQDRQFILSSKKLLLSDSGFYLCAWSVLREKLFFGSGTQLSVL.

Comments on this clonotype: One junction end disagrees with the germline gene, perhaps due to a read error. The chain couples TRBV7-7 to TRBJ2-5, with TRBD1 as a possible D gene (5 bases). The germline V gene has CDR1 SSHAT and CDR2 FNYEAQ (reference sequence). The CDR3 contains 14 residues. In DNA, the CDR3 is TGTGCTAGCAGCTTTAGTCCAGGGCAAGAGACCCAGTACTTC. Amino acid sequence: CASSFSPGQETQYF.

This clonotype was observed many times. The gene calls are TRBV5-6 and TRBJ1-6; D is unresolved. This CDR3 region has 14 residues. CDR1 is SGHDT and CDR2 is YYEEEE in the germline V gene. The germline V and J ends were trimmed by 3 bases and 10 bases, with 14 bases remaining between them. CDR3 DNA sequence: TGTGCCAGCAGCTACTTTAACAGAAGATCACCCCTCCACTTT. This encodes CASSYFNRRSPLHF.

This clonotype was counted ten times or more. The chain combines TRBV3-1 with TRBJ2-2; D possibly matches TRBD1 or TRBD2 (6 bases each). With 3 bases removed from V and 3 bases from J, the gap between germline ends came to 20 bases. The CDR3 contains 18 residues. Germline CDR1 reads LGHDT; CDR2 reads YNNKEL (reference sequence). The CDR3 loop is CASSHARGLGSHTGELFF. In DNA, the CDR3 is TGTGCCAGCAGCCACGCCAGGGGACTTGGTTCGCACACCGGGGAGCTGTTTTTT.

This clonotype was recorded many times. In nucleotides, the CDR3 is TGCGCCAGCAGAACAGGGGGCTCCTCCACAGATACGCAGTATTTT. This translates into CASRTGGSSTDTQYF. The chain links TRBV10-2 to TRBJ2-3; 9 bases match TRBD1. Germline V gene lookup returns CDR1 WSHSY and CDR2 SAAADI. CDR3 length equals 15 residues. V gave up 6 bases and J gave up 2 bases; unmatched junction bases: 6.

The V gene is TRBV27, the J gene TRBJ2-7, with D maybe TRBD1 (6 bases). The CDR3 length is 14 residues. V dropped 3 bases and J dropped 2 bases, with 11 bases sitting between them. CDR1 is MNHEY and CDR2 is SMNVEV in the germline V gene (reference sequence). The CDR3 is CASSFQGRAYEQYF. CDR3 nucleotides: TGTGCCAGCAGTTTCCAGGGGAGAGCCTACGAGCAGTACTTC.

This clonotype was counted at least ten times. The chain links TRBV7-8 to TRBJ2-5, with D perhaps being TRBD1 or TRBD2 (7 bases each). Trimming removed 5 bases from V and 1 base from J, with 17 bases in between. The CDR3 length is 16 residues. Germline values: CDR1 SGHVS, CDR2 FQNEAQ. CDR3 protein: CASSVGQGGRQETQYF. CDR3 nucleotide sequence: TGTGCCAGCAGCGTAGGCCAGGGGGGGCGCCAAGAGACCCAGTACTTC.

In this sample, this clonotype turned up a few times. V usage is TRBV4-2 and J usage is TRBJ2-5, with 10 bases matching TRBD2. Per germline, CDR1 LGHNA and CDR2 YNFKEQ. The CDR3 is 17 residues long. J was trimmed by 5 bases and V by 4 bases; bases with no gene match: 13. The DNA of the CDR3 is TGTGCCAGCAGCCGGGAGGCTAGCGGGGGCCTAGGCGAGACCCAGTACTTC. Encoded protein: CASSREASGGLGETQYF.

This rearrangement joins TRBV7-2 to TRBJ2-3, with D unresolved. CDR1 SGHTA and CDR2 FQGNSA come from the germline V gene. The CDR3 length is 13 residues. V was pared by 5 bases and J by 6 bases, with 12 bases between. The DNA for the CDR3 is TGTGCCAGCAGCCAGATCCCGGCGGATACGCAGTATTTT. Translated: CASSQIPADTQYF. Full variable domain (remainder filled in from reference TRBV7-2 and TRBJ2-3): GAGVSQSPSNKVTEKGKDVELRCDPISGHTALYWYRQSLGQGLEFLIYFQGNSAPDKSGLPSDRFSAERTGGSVSTLTIQRTQQEDSAVYLCASSQIPADTQYFGPGTRLTVL.

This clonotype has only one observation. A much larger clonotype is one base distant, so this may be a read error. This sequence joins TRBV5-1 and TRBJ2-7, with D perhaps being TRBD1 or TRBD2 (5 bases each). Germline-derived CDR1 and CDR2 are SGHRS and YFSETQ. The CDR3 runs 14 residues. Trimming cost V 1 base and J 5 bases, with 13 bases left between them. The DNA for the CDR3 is TGCGCCAGCAGCTTGCGGAACGGGGCCCACGAGCAGTACGTC. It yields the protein CASSLRNGAHEQYV.

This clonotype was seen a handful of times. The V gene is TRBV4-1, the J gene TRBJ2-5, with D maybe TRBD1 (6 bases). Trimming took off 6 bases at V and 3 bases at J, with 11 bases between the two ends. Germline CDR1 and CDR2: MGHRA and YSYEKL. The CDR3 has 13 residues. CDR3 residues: CASSRGHKETQYF. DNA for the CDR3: TGCGCCAGCAGTCGGGGACACAAAGAGACCCAGTACTTC.

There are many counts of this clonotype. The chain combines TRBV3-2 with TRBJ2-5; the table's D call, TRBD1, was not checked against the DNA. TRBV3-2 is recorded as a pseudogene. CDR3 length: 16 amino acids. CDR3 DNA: TGTGCCAGCAGCCAAGCTAGGGACAGGGTAAAAGAGACCCAGTACTTC. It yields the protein CASSQARDRVKETQYF.

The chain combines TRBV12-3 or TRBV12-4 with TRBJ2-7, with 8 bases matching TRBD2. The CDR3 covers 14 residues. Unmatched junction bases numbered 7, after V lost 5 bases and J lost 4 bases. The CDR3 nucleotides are TGTGCCAGCAGTGGGGGCGGGGGGCGTTACGAGCAGTACTTC. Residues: CASSGGGGRYEQYF.